Listed below are T cell receptor beta chains from one sample, sequenced in a study of T cell changes during pregnancy in multiple sclerosis. This table comes from immunoSEQ multiplex PCR, and its TCRdb copy is limited to in-frame clones, with some not included. The sample lists fewer than 85,000 clones; around 90% were seen once. The sequences come from peripheral blood, collected in the first trimester of pregnancy. The receptor source for this set is a female donor in good health, enrolled as a control in a pregnancy study. The conserved cysteine and the conserved F or W are not part of the CDR3 here.

V: TRBV27; CDR3: ASRTGTSGAGELF
V: TRBV5-1; CDR3: ASSLDGSGNTIY
V: TRBV9; CDR3: ASSLGTSGRMSNEQF
V: TRBV19; CDR3: ASSNQGFEAF
V: TRBV4-1; CDR3: ASSQLASTDTQY
V: TRBV5-4; CDR3: ASSPRVSSYNEQF
V: TRBV5-5; CDR3: ASSRETYGYT
V: TRBV2; CDR3: ASSQGTSGSYNEQF
V: TRBV5-4; CDR3: ASSWAGTGGPNEQF
V: TRBV11-3; CDR3: ASSLASEGASEQY
V: TRBV12-5; CDR3: ASGSGQGGETQY
V: TRBV2; CDR3: ASRTGLSNQPQH
V: TRBV5-1; CDR3: ASSPDGGRGEQF
V: TRBV6-5; CDR3: ASRHGLAGVYEQF
V: TRBV4-2; CDR3: ASSQTRQGAGELF
V: TRBV5-1; CDR3: ASSSGTGGTQY
V: TRBV29-1; CDR3: SVQNPGTGDVNEQF
V: TRBV4-1; CDR3: ASSQNALAGVRETQY
V: TRBV7-9; CDR3: ASSLGLAGGGETQY
V: TRBV5-1; CDR3: ASRLLAGHEQY
V: TRBV7-9; CDR3: ASSSSRDGTEAF
V: TRBV2; CDR3: ASSLIDEKLF
V: TRBV7-2; CDR3: ASSLASITYEQY
V: TRBV5-1; CDR3: ASALGGVRDTQY
V: TRBV28; CDR3: ASSYTGGSNQPQH
V: TRBV15; CDR3: ATSRASGTGQETQY
V: TRBV6-5; CDR3: ASSTGSFTDTQY
V: TRBV7-9; CDR3: ASSDYRRGYNEQF
V: TRBV27; CDR3: ASSATGGAGGYT
V: TRBV28; CDR3: ASRPSGQGPEAF
V: TRBV15; CDR3: ATSSDRADEQY
V: TRBV29-1; CDR3: SVEDMGRGPTDTQY
V: TRBV5-1; CDR3: ASSRGQEAGEQY
V: TRBV27; CDR3: ASSPLANGPRLAF
V: TRBV7-2; CDR3: ASSLRRAIQETQY
V: TRBV5-1; CDR3: ASSLEGGTEAF
V: TRBV27; CDR3: ASSSRAGWTGELF
V: TRBV2; CDR3: ASSADNRNMNTEAF
V: TRBV7-2; CDR3: ASSEAGVETQY
V: TRBV6-5; CDR3: ASSYPQGRELF
V: TRBV5-1; CDR3: ASSPGQGPEAF
V: TRBV10-3; CDR3: AISESLAGVTGELF
V: TRBV4-1; CDR3: ASSQGRGGQPQH
V: TRBV9; CDR3: ASSVLRGSGLTGELF
V: TRBV28; CDR3: ASSPTGGKRELF
V: TRBV7-2; CDR3: ASSPRQGQQY
V: TRBV15; CDR3: ATSKTGTKLYNEQF
V: TRBV30; CDR3: AWSVSVEQY
V: TRBV12-2; CDR3: ASRKQGLEGEKYNEQF
V: TRBV27; CDR3: ASSFGQGNQPQH
V: TRBV5-4; CDR3: ASSLGSLTTNEKLF
V: TRBV7-9; CDR3: ASSLGGVDQETQY
V: TRBV19; CDR3: ASTSGTGDTGELF
V: TRBV6-5; CDR3: ASSYWASGSYNEQF
V: TRBV2; CDR3: ASKGQSNQPQH
V: TRBV18; CDR3: ASSPDRANTEAF
V: TRBV4-2; CDR3: ASSHQYGYNEQF